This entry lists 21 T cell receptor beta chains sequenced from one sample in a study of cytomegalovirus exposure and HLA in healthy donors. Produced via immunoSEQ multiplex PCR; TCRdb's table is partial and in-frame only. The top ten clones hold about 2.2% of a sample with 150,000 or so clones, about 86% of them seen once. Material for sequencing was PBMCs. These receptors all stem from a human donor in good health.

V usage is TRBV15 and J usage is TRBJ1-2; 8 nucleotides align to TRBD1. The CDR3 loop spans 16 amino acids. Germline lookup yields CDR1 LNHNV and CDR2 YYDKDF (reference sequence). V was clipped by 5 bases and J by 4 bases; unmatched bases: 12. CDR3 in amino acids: CATSSPGQEILYGYTF. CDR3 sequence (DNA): TGTGCCACCAGCTCACCGGGACAGGAGATTCTCTATGGCTACACCTTC. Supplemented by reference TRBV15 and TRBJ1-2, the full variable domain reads DAMVIQNPRYQVTQFGKPVTLSCSQTLNHNVMYWYQQKSSQAPKLLFHYYDKDFNNEADTPDNFQSRRPNTSFCFLDIRSPGLGDTAMYLCATSSPGQEILYGYTFGSGTRLTVV.

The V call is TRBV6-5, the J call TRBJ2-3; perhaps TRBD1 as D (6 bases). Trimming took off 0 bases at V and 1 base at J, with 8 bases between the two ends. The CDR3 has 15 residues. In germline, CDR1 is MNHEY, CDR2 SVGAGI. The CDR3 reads CASSYSQGRTDTQYF. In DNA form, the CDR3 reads TGTGCCAGCAGTTACTCCCAGGGGCGCACAGATACGCAGTATTTT.

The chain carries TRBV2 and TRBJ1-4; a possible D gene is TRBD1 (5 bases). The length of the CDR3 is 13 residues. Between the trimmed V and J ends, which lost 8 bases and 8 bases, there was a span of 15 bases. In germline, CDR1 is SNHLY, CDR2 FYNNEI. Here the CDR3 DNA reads TGTGCCAGCGGGGGGGGTCAGCGCGAAAAACTGTTTTTT. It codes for CASGGGQREKLFF.

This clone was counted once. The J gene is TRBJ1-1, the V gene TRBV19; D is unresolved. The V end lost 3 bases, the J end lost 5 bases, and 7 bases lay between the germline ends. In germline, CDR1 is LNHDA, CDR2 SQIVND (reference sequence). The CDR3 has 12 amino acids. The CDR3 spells CASSMRATEAFF. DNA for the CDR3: TGTGCCAGTAGTATGAGGGCGACTGAAGCTTTCTTT.

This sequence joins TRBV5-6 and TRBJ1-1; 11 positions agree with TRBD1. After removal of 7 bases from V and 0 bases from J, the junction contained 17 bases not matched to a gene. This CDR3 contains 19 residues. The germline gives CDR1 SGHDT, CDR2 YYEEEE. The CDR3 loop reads CASHIRGQGVPLMNTEAFF. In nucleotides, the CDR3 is TGTGCCAGCCATATACGGGGACAGGGGGTTCCTCTCATGAACACTGAAGCTTTCTTT.

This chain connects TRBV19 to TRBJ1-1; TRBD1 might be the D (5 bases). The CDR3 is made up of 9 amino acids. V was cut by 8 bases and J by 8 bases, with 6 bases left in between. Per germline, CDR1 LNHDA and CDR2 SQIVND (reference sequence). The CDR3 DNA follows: TGTGCCAGTGGGGCGGAAGCTTTCTTT. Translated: CASGAEAFF.

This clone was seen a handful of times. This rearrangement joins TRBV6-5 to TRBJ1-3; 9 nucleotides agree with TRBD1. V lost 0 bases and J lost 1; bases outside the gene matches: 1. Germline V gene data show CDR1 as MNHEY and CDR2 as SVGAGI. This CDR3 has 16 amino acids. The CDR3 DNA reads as TGTGCCAGCAGTTACTCGGGACAGGGTTCTGGAAACACCATATATTTT. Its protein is CASSYSGQGSGNTIYF.

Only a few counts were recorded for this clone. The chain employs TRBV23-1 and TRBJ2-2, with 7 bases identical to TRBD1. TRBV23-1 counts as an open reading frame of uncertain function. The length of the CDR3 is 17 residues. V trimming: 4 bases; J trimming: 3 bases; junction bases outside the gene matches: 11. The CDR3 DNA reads TGCGCCAGCAGTCCCAGAACCGGGACAGAAGACACCGGGGAGCTGTTTTTT. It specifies CASSPRTGTEDTGELFF.

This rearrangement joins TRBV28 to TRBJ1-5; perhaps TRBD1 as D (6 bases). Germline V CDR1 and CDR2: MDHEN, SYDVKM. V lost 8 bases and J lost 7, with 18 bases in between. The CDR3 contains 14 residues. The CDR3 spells CASRNYREGQPQHF. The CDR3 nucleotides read TGTGCCAGCCGCAATTACAGGGAGGGGCAGCCCCAGCATTTT. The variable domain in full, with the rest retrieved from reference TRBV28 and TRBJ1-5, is DVKVTQSSRYLVKRTGEKVFLECVQDMDHENMFWYRQDPGLGLRLIYFSYDVKMKEKGDIPEGYSVSREKKERFSLILESASTNQTSMYLCASRNYREGQPQHFGDGTRLSIL.

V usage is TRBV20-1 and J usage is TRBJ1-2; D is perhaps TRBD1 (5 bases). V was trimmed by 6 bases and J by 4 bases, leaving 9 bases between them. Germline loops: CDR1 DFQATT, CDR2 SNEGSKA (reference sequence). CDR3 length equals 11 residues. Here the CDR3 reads CSAGHSYGYTF. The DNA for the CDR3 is TGCAGTGCCGGACATTCCTATGGCTACACCTTC.

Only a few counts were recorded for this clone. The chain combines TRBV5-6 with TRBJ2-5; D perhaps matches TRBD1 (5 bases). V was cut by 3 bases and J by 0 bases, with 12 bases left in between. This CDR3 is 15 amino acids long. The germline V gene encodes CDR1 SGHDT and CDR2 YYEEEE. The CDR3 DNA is TGTGCCAGCAGCTCCGACAGCAAGTACCAAGAGACCCAGTACTTC. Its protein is CASSSDSKYQETQYF.

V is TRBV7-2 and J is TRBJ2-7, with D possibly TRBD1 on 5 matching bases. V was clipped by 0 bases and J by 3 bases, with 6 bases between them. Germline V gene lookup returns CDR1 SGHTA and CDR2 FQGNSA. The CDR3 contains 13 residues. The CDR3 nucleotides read TGTGCCAGCAGCTTAGCCCAGGGCTACGAGCAGTACTTC. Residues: CASSLAQGYEQYF.

The CDR3 reads CASSFPSGEQFF. CDR3 sequence (DNA): TGTGCCAGCAGTTTCCCCAGCGGTGAGCAGTTCTTC. The chain links TRBV28 to TRBJ2-1; TRBD2 might be the D (5 bases). Trimming left V 3 bases short and J 9 bases short, with 9 bases between. The CDR3 has 12 residues. Per germline, CDR1 MDHEN and CDR2 SYDVKM. The complete variable domain, with remaining parts taken from reference TRBV28 and TRBJ2-1, reads DVKVTQSSRYLVKRTGEKVFLECVQDMDHENMFWYRQDPGLGLRLIYFSYDVKMKEKGDIPEGYSVSREKKERFSLILESASTNQTSMYLCASSFPSGEQFFGPGTRLTVL.

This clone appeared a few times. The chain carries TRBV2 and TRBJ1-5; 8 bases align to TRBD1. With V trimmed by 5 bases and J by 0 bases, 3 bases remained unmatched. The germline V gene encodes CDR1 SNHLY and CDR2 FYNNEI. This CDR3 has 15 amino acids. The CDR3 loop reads CASSRTGSSNQPQHF. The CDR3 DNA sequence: TGTGCCAGCAGTCGGACAGGGTCTAGCAATCAGCCCCAGCATTTT.

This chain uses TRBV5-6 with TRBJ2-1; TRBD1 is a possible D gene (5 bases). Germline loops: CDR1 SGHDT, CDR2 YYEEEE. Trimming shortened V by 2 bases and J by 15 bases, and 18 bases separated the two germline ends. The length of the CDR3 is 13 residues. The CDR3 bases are TGTGCCAGCAGCTTTTTAGGGGCCGACCCCGGGTTCTTC. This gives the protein CASSFLGADPGFF.

CDR3 bases: TGTGCCAGCAGTTACCACCCGCGGGGGGGAAGAGAGACCCAGTACTTC. It encodes CASSYHPRGGRETQYF. The chain uses TRBV6-5 and TRBJ2-5; 9 bases match TRBD2. The CDR3 covers 16 residues. The V segment lost 2 bases and the J segment 4 bases; nucleotides outside the gene matches: 8. Germline CDR1 is MNHEY and CDR2 is SVGAGI.

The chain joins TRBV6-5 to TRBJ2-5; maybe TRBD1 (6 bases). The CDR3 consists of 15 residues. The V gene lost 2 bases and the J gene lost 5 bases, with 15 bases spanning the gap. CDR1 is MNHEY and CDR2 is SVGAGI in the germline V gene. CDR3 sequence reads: CASSYMGAGAETQYF. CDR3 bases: TGTGCCAGCAGTTACATGGGGGCCGGAGCGGAGACCCAGTACTTC.

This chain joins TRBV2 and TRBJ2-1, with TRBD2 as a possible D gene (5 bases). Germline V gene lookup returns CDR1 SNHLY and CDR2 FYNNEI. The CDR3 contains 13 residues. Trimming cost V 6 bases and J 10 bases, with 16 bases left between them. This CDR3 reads CASRIRGSEEQFF. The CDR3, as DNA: TGTGCCAGCAGAATCAGAGGGAGCGAGGAGCAGTTCTTC.

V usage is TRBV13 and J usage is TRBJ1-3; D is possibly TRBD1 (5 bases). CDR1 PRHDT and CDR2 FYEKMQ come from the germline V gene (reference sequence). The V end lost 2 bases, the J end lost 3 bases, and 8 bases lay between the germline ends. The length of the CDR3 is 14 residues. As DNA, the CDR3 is TGTGCCAGCAGCTTAATGCAGGGTGGAAACACCATATATTTT. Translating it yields CASSLMQGGNTIYF.

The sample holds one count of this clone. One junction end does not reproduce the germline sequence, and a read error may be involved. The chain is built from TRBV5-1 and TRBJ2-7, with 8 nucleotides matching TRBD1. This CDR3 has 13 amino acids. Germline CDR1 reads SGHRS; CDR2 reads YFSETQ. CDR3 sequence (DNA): TGCGACAGCAGCACAGGGGGGACCTACGAGCAGTACTTC. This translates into CDSSTGGTYEQYF.

CDR3 amino acids: CASSYIGDIVYGYTF. CDR3 DNA sequence: TGTGCCAGCAGTTACATCGGGGATATAGTCTATGGCTACACCTTC. J is TRBJ1-2 and V is TRBV6-5, with D hard to call. Trimming left V 2 bases short and J 4 bases short, with 14 bases between. The CDR3 is 15 residues long. Per germline, CDR1 MNHEY and CDR2 SVGAGI.